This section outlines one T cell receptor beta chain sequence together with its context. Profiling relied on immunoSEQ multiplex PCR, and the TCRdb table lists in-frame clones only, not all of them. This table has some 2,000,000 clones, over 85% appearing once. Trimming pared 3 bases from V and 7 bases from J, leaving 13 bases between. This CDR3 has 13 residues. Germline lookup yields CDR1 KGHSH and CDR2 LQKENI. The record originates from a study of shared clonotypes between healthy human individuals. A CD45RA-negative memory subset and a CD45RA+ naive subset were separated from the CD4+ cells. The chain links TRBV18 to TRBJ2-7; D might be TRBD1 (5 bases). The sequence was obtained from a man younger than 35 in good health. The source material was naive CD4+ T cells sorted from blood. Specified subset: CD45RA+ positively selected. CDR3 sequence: CASSPGAGWEQYF. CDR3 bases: TGTGCCAGCTCACCTGGGGCCGGGTGGGAGCAGTACTTC.